This T cell receptor (beta chain) derives from a study of vaccination and CD4 T cells after COVID-19. Notes on this clonotype: Its antigen is undetermined.

The CDR3 is 12 amino acids. V was clipped by 8 bases and J by 2 bases, with 10 bases between them. Germline V gene data show CDR1 as MDHEN and CDR2 as SYDVKM. The Oncomine TCR Beta short-read assay was applied to DNA of cultured CD4+ T cells. Each CDR3 protein gets one entry after TCRdb re-called the PCR reads with MiXCR. The repertoire has some 9,800 distinct CDR3 sequences, around 62% of them found once; the top ten carry roughly a quarter. Treatment here: roughly 11-day PBMC culture with coronavirus spike peptide pools or control peptides (ViraFEST assay). The clonotype was recovered from a human donor who had recovered from COVID-19. Material: CD4+ T cells from blood, cultured in vitro. The gene calls are TRBV28 and TRBJ2-7, with D possibly TRBD1 on 5 matching bases. CDR3 residues: CASLQGPYEQYF. The CDR3 region has the DNA TGTGCCAGCTTGCAGGGTCCCTACGAGCAGTACTTC.